The rows below give T cell receptor beta chains drawn from one sample of a study of blood T cell repertoires in COVID-19. The protocol was immunoSEQ multiplex PCR, while the TCRdb copy is restricted to in-frame clones and leaves out a portion. The sample contains 100,000 to 110,000 clones, about 85% of which appear only once. The sequenced sample was peripheral blood. Receptors were obtained from a man between 50 and 59 years old with active or convalescent COVID-19. Both conserved end residues are part of each CDR3. The D gene is left open where the match is weak. Clone size is not always given. Where it is, it says once, few, many or a class for expanded clones.

clone size	V gene	J gene	D gene	CDR3 protein	CDR3 DNA
NA	TRBV19	TRBJ1-2	TRBD1	CASSSYRGTGYTF	TGTGCCAGTAGTTCATACAGGGGAACTGGCTACACCTTC
NA	TRBV20-1	TRBJ2-7	NA	CSAGAYEQYF	TGCAGTGCTGGAGCTTACGAGCAGTACTTC
NA	TRBV9	TRBJ2-7	TRBD2	CASSVATSGSLYEQYF	TGTGCCAGCAGCGTAGCCACTAGCGGGAGTCTCTACGAGCAGTACTTC
NA	TRBV12-5	TRBJ2-1	NA	CASGPTSQVYNEQFF	TGTGCTAGTGGTCCCACGAGCCAAGTCTACAATGAGCAGTTCTTC
NA	TRBV25-1	TRBJ2-5	NA	CASSAKGKEETQYF	TGTGCCAGCAGTGCAAAGGGGAAAGAAGAGACCCAGTACTTC
NA	TRBV9	TRBJ2-5	NA	CASSVGTTFQETQYF	TGTGCCAGCAGCGTAGGAACTACCTTCCAAGAGACCCAGTACTTC
NA	TRBV6-5	TRBJ1-6	NA	CASSYSIRGNSPLHF	TGTGCCAGCAGTTACTCGATCAGGGGAAATTCACCCCTCCACTTT
NA	TRBV28	TRBJ1-1	NA	CASSFWTSNTEAFF	TGTGCCAGCAGTTTCTGGACTTCGAACACTGAAGCTTTCTTT
NA	TRBV11-3	TRBJ1-1	NA	CASSLEGAGTEAFF	TGTGCCAGCAGCTTAGAGGGGGCGGGCACTGAAGCTTTCTTT
NA	TRBV9	TRBJ1-1	TRBD1	CASSADRGDTEAFF	TGTGCCAGCAGCGCTGACAGGGGAGACACTGAAGCTTTCTTT
NA	TRBV6-5	TRBJ1-5	NA	CASSSQGGNQPQHF	TGTGCCAGCAGCTCCCAAGGGGGCAATCAGCCCCAGCATTTT
NA	TRBV29-1	TRBJ2-5	TRBD2	CSVAREAPKTQYF	TGCAGCGTTGCGCGGGAGGCCCCCAAGACCCAGTACTTC
once	TRBV30	TRBJ2-3	TRBD2	CAWSVPGLAGRTDTQYF	TGTGCCTGGAGTGTCCCTGGACTAGCGGGGAGAACAGATACGCAGTATTTT
NA	TRBV4-2	TRBJ2-7	NA	CASSQEESFQGIYEQYF	TGTGCCAGCAGCCAGGAAGAAAGTTTCCAGGGAATCTACGAGCAGTACTTC
NA	TRBV10-3	TRBJ1-1	NA	CATLQGQMNTEAFF	TGTGCCACGCTGCAGGGGCAGATGAACACTGAAGCTTTCTTT
NA	TRBV12-3/TRBV12-4	TRBJ1-6	NA	CASSTTSDSPLHF	TGTGCCAGCAGCACCACTAGTGATTCACCCCTCCACTTT
few	TRBV5-8	TRBJ2-3	NA	CASSFRRGETDTQYF	TGTGCCAGCAGCTTTCGAAGGGGCGAAACAGATACGCAGTATTTT
NA	TRBV2	TRBJ2-1	NA	CASRPLTSSGEQFF	TGTGCCAGCAGGCCCCTGACTAGTTCGGGTGAGCAGTTCTTC
many	TRBV10-2	TRBJ1-1	TRBD1	CASRGTGPNTEAFF	TGCGCCAGCAGGGGGACAGGGCCGAACACTGAAGCTTTCTTT
NA	TRBV7-9	TRBJ2-5	TRBD2	CASSSLAGGETQYF	TGTGCCAGCAGCTCGCTAGCGGGGGGGGAGACCCAGTACTTC
NA	TRBV21-1	TRBJ2-5	NA	CASSLPTGPQETQYF	TGTGCCAGCAGCCTACCCACAGGACCTCAAGAGACCCAGTACTTC
NA	TRBV2	TRBJ2-7	TRBD2	CASSPGGEQYF	TGTGCCAGCAGTCCGGGGGGGGAGCAGTACTTC
NA	TRBV7-9	TRBJ2-7	NA	CASSLGATTYAAQYF	TGTGCCAGCAGCTTAGGAGCTACAACTTACGCGGCTCAGTACTTC
NA	TRBV5-1	TRBJ2-2	TRBD1	CASSTGQGNTGELFF	TGCGCCAGCAGCACGGGACAGGGGAACACCGGGGAGCTGTTTTTT
NA	TRBV9	TRBJ2-1	TRBD2	CASSVGTSGHNEQFF	TGTGCCAGCAGCGTAGGGACTAGCGGTCACAATGAGCAGTTCTTC
NA	TRBV12-3/TRBV12-4	TRBJ2-1	NA	CASSPGVARKFF	TGTGCCAGCAGCCCAGGGGTAGCACGGAAGTTCTTC
NA	TRBV7-9	TRBJ2-1	NA	CASIPTSQPYNEQFF	TGTGCCAGCATCCCGACCTCACAGCCTTACAATGAGCAGTTCTTC
NA	TRBV6-1	TRBJ2-1	TRBD1	CASSDPTGGVYNEQFF	TGTGCCAGCAGTGACCCCACAGGGGGCGTTTATAATGAGCAGTTCTTC
NA	TRBV5-4	TRBJ1-5	TRBD1	CASSPGTGQNQPQHF	TGTGCCAGCAGCCCTGGGACAGGGCAGAATCAGCCCCAGCATTTT
NA	TRBV30	TRBJ1-4	TRBD1	CAWSSLQGAGEKLFF	TGTGCCTGGAGTTCGCTTCAGGGGGCGGGAGAAAAACTGTTTTTT
NA	TRBV2	TRBJ1-5	NA	CASSDRVHQPQHF	TGTGCCAGCAGTGACAGGGTTCACCAGCCCCAGCATTTT
NA	TRBV24-1	TRBJ2-1	NA	CATSDWTNYNEQFF	TGTGCCACCAGTGATTGGACAAATTACAATGAGCAGTTCTTC
NA	TRBV24-1	TRBJ1-1	TRBD1	CATRGTGPNTEAFF	TGTGCCACCAGGGGGACAGGGCCGAACACTGAAGCTTTCTTT
NA	TRBV6-1	TRBJ2-7	NA	CASSTAAGIVEQYF	TGTGCCAGCTCCACCGCGGCGGGAATAGTTGAACAGTACTTC
NA	TRBV9	TRBJ1-2	NA	CASSRQQNYGYTF	TGTGCCAGCAGCCGACAGCAAAACTATGGCTACACCTTC
NA	TRBV10-3	TRBJ2-3	NA	CAIRPPGAGTDTQYF	TGTGCCATCAGACCCCCGGGAGCTGGAACAGATACGCAGTATTTT
NA	TRBV20-1	TRBJ1-1	TRBD1	CSASPFWTGRNTEAFF	TGCAGTGCTAGTCCCTTTTGGACAGGGCGGAACACTGAAGCTTTCTTT
NA	TRBV5-8	TRBJ1-5	TRBD1	CASSWDRGSGQPQHF	TGTGCCAGCAGCTGGGACAGGGGGTCGGGTCAGCCCCAGCATTTT
NA	TRBV10-3	TRBJ1-1	TRBD1	CAISELGTGGTEAFF	TGTGCCATCAGTGAGCTAGGGACAGGGGGCACTGAAGCTTTCTTT
NA	TRBV18	TRBJ2-7	TRBD2	CASSPRFSSGRTSDEQYF	TGTGCCAGCTCACCAAGGTTTTCGAGCGGGAGGACGTCGGACGAGCAGTACTTC
once	TRBV5-1	TRBJ2-5	TRBD1	CASSLAETGAGVETQYF	TGCGCCAGCAGCTTGGCGGAGACAGGGGCAGGAGTGGAGACCCAGTACTTC
NA	TRBV5-4	TRBJ2-5	NA	CASSLPGVGGETQYF	TGTGCCAGCAGCTTGCCGGGGGTTGGGGGAGAGACCCAGTACTTC
NA	TRBV2	TRBJ1-1	NA	CASSEAERPFF	TGTGCCAGCAGTGAAGCGGAGAGGCCTTTCTTT
NA	TRBV4-1	TRBJ2-5	NA	CASSQEGASGTQYF	TGCGCCAGCAGCCAAGAAGGGGCTAGTGGGACCCAGTACTTC
NA	TRBV24-1	TRBJ2-2	TRBD1	CATSATGGQHLTGELFF	TGTGCCACCAGCGCCACAGGGGGACAGCACCTCACCGGGGAGCTGTTTTTT
NA	TRBV9	TRBJ1-1	NA	CASSVEQGRAFF	TGTGCCAGCAGCGTAGAGCAGGGCCGGGCTTTCTTT
NA	TRBV27	TRBJ2-1	TRBD1	CASNTGTGLYNEQFF	TGTGCCAGCAACACTGGGACAGGGTTATACAATGAGCAGTTCTTC
NA	TRBV19	TRBJ2-5	NA	CASSFRDRAGRGTQYF	TGTGCCAGTAGCTTTCGGGATAGAGCGGGTAGAGGGACCCAGTACTTC
NA	TRBV3-1/TRBV3-2	TRBJ2-3	TRBD2	CASSQISTSGRATATQYF	TGTGCCAGCAGCCAAATAAGTACTAGCGGGAGAGCGACGGCTACGCAGTATTTT
NA	TRBV18	TRBJ1-1	NA	CASSPPSTEAFF	TGTGCCAGCTCACCACCGTCGACTGAAGCTTTCTTT
NA	TRBV19	TRBJ2-5	NA	CASSIAQDTFRGQQETQYF	TGTGCCAGTAGTATAGCCCAAGACACGTTTAGGGGCCAACAAGAGACCCAGTACTTC
few	TRBV5-5	TRBJ2-3	NA	CASSVSVGLSTDTQYF	TGTGCCAGCAGCGTCAGCGTAGGACTTAGCACAGATACGCAGTATTTT